A single sample gave rise to the 22 T cell receptor beta chains below, sequenced in a study of PD-L1 blockade in urothelial cancer. TCRdb's table, derived via immunoSEQ multiplex PCR, lists solely in-frame clones and lacks some. The data contain 70,000 to 90,000 clones, more than 75% of them singletons. The input for sequencing was PBMCs, taken around atezolizumab (anti-PD-L1) treatment. These receptor sequences come from a man in his 70s with urothelial cancer.

The V gene is TRBV14, the J gene TRBJ2-5; TRBD2 might be the D (6 bases). The CDR3 is made up of 15 amino acids. The germline V gene encodes CDR1 SGHDN and CDR2 FVKESK. V lost 4 bases, J lost 5 bases, and 17 bases lay in between. In nucleotides, the CDR3 is TGTGCCAGCAGCCGACTCGGGACTTCCCGGGAGACCCAGTACTTC. This translates into CASSRLGTSRETQYF.

The chain uses TRBV6-1 and TRBJ1-1; maybe TRBD1 (5 bases). The CDR3 has 14 residues. Trimming cost V 5 bases and J 1 base, with 11 bases left between them. Germline values: CDR1 MNHNS, CDR2 SASEGT. The CDR3 DNA reads as TGTGCCAGCAGTCCAGGGTACGGGAACACTGAAGCTTTCTTT. As protein: CASSPGYGNTEAFF.

The chain joins TRBV4-1 to TRBJ1-4, with TRBD1 matching 9 bases. The V gene's germline CDR1 is MGHRA and CDR2 YSYEKL. This CDR3 is built from 18 residues. The V gene end was trimmed by 1 base and the J gene end by 5 bases; junction bases not matched to a gene: 11. DNA of the CDR3: TGCGCCAGCAGCCAAGTCCCACAGGGGGCGCCCGGAAATGAAAAACTGTTTTTT. Its protein product is CASSQVPQGAPGNEKLFF.

The chain joins TRBV29-1 to TRBJ2-1; 9 bases map to TRBD2. This CDR3 is 14 amino acids long. V lost 6 bases to trimming and J lost 4 bases; unmatched junction nucleotides: 7. Germline lookup yields CDR1 SQVTM and CDR2 ANQGSEA. The CDR3 coding sequence is TGCAGCGTCGGCGGGGGGGATAAATACAATGAGCAGTTCTTC. Amino acid sequence: CSVGGGDKYNEQFF.

The CDR3: CASSLDKGRATGEQYF. The CDR3 DNA reads TGTGCCAGCAGCTTGGACAAAGGCAGGGCCACTGGGGAGCAGTACTTC. The rearrangement joins TRBV5-4 to TRBJ2-7, with TRBD1 as a possible D gene (5 bases). The germline V gene has CDR1 SGHNT and CDR2 YYREEE (reference sequence). The V and J ends lost 0 bases and 7 bases respectively, with 20 bases between them. This CDR3 comprises 16 residues.

The chain employs TRBV6-1 and TRBJ2-7, with 9 positions matching TRBD1. V shed 10 bases, J shed 6 bases, and the junction held 4 bases outside the gene matches. This CDR3 has 11 amino acids. The germline V gene encodes CDR1 MNHNS and CDR2 SASEGT. The CDR3 loop reads CATQGAAEQYF. As DNA, the CDR3 is TGTGCCACACAGGGGGCGGCCGAGCAGTACTTC.

The rearrangement links TRBV11-3 to TRBJ2-3, with D maybe TRBD2 (6 bases). V lost 0 bases and J lost 6, with 19 bases in between. CDR1 is SGHNT, CDR2 YENEEA, per germline. This CDR3 has 17 residues. CDR3 sequence: CASSLEVQTSSPDTQYF. Here the CDR3 DNA reads TGTGCCAGCAGCTTAGAGGTCCAGACTAGTAGTCCTGATACGCAGTATTTT. Complete variable domain (other parts from reference TRBV11-3 and TRBJ2-3): EAGVVQSPRYKIIEKKQPVAFWCNPISGHNTLYWYLQNLGQGPELLIRYENEEAVDDSQLPKDRFSAERLKGVDSTLKIQPAELGDSAVYLCASSLEVQTSSPDTQYFGPGTRLTVL.

The chain joins TRBV13 to TRBJ1-1, with TRBD1 as a possible D gene (5 bases). Per the germline V gene, CDR1 is PRHDT and CDR2 is FYEKMQ (reference sequence). The CDR3 is made up of 16 amino acids. Trimming shortened V by 5 bases and J by 5 bases, and 21 bases separated the two germline ends. The CDR3 nucleotides are TGTGCCAGCAGCCTCCGCGGGGGGTTCCTGGGGACTGAAGCTTTCTTT. It translates to CASSLRGGFLGTEAFF.

The CDR3 DNA follows: TGTGCCACCAGCAGAGACGGGGATACGCAGTATTTT. Protein sequence: CATSRDGDTQYF. The chain employs TRBV15 and TRBJ2-3, with D unclear. The V end lost 0 bases, the J end lost 6 bases, and 4 bases lay between the germline ends. Germline V CDR1 and CDR2: LNHNV, YYDKDF (reference sequence). CDR3 length equals 12 residues.

The chain recombines TRBV19 with TRBJ2-7; 11 positions match TRBD1. Germline V gene data show CDR1 as LNHDA and CDR2 as SQIVND (reference sequence). V lost 3 bases and J lost 2; bases outside the gene matches: 3. The CDR3 consists of 15 residues. The CDR3 loop reads CASSIGTGGTYEQYF. The DNA of the CDR3 is TGTGCCAGTAGTATCGGGACAGGGGGTACCTACGAGCAGTACTTC.

The chain joins TRBV4-3 to TRBJ2-1, with 8 bases that match TRBD2. Germline lookup yields CDR1 LGHNA and CDR2 YSLEER. V dropped 0 bases and J dropped 6; count of bases not matched to a gene: 13. This CDR3 is built from 18 residues. The CDR3 reads CASSQDYLPGLGRNEQFF. The CDR3 coding sequence is TGCGCCAGCAGCCAAGATTATCTCCCGGGACTAGGACGCAATGAGCAGTTCTTC.

The chain joins TRBV4-1 to TRBJ1-2; 8 bases align to TRBD1. CDR1 MGHRA and CDR2 YSYEKL come from the germline V gene. This CDR3 has 14 residues. Losses at the gene ends were 4 bases for V and 3 bases for J; bases not matched to a gene: 4. The CDR3 sequence: CASSPNRGDYGYTF. In DNA, the CDR3 is TGCGCCAGCAGCCCAAACAGGGGGGACTATGGCTACACCTTC.

This chain links TRBV5-1 with TRBJ2-1, with 7 bases aligning to TRBD2. V lost 0 bases and J lost 10; bases outside the gene matches: 10. CDR3 length equals 15 residues. The germline CDR1 and CDR2 sequences are SGHRS and YFSETQ. DNA of the CDR3: TGCGCCAGCAGCTTGGCGGTCGGGGGGATAGGGGAGCAGTTCTTC. Translating it yields CASSLAVGGIGEQFF.

The chain combines TRBV19 with TRBJ1-3; possibly TRBD1 for D (5 bases). The V gene's germline CDR1 is LNHDA and CDR2 SQIVND (reference sequence). CDR3 length: 15 amino acids. Trimming left V 4 bases short and J 0 bases short, with 10 bases between. CDR3 nucleotides: TGTGCCAGTAGTAAGGACACACACTCTGGAAACACCATATATTTT. Its translation: CASSKDTHSGNTIYF.

The chain employs TRBV11-3 and TRBJ2-7; D unclear. The CDR3 is 13 amino acids. Between the trimmed V and J ends, which lost 3 bases and 5 bases, there was a span of 11 bases. Germline loops: CDR1 SGHNT, CDR2 YENEEA. CDR3 in amino acids: CASSLSQTHEQYF. As DNA, the CDR3 is TGTGCCAGCAGCTTGAGCCAAACCCACGAGCAGTACTTC.

The rearrangement uses TRBV15 and TRBJ1-1; D possibly corresponds to TRBD1 (5 bases). The CDR3 sequence is 15 residues long. The V gene's germline CDR1 is LNHNV and CDR2 YYDKDF (reference sequence). V dropped 0 bases and J dropped 2 bases, with 10 bases sitting between them. CDR3 protein: CATSRDSGENTEAFF. The DNA of the CDR3 is TGTGCCACCAGCAGAGATTCGGGGGAAAACACTGAAGCTTTCTTT.

The chain has TRBV7-9 and TRBJ2-1; weak D call: TRBD2 (5 bases). V shed 5 bases and J shed 5 bases, with 16 bases lying between them. Germline V lookup: CDR1 SEHNR, CDR2 FQNEAQ (reference sequence). This CDR3 is 15 amino acids long. The CDR3 loop is CASSPAGIYDNEQFF. The CDR3 DNA reads as TGTGCCAGCAGCCCCGCCGGGATATATGACAATGAGCAGTTCTTC.

The V and J genes are TRBV2 and TRBJ2-1, with 8 bases identical to TRBD1. This CDR3 comprises 13 residues. V dropped 9 bases and J dropped 5; count of bases not matched to a gene: 6. Germline loops: CDR1 SNHLY, CDR2 FYNNEI. For the CDR3, the DNA is TGTGCCAGAAGGGGGACAGGAAACAATGAGCAGTTCTTC. Residues: CARRGTGNNEQFF.

This clone turned up a few times. This chain connects TRBV5-1 to TRBJ2-5; 7 bases match TRBD2. CDR3 length: 17 amino acids. J was trimmed by 2 bases and V by 0 bases; bases with no gene match: 10. Germline CDR1 SGHRS, CDR2 YFSETQ. CDR3 loop: CASSLAPSGIRQETQYF. DNA of the CDR3: TGCGCCAGCAGCTTGGCCCCCAGCGGGATACGACAAGAGACCCAGTACTTC.

The chain combines TRBV6-4 with TRBJ2-1; tentatively, D is TRBD1 (5 bases). Germline V gene lookup returns CDR1 MRHNA and CDR2 SNTAGT. The CDR3 is made up of 13 amino acids. The V end was cut by 4 bases, the J end by 6 bases, with 10 bases between. The CDR3 loop is CASSVGQGNEQFF. CDR3 DNA: TGTGCCAGCAGTGTAGGGCAGGGCAATGAGCAGTTCTTC.

The genes are TRBV19 and TRBJ1-1, with D hard to call. With 5 bases removed from V and 7 bases from J, the gap between germline ends came to 17 bases. The CDR3 runs 14 residues. The germline V gene encodes CDR1 LNHDA and CDR2 SQIVND (reference sequence). The DNA of the CDR3 is TGTGCCAGTAGTCCGCGAACCCCGGGATTTGAAGCTTTCTTT. Translating it yields CASSPRTPGFEAFF.

This chain links TRBV5-8 with TRBJ2-7; D is unclear. With 1 base removed from V and 2 bases from J, the gap between germline ends came to 13 bases. The CDR3 totals 15 residues. Germline-derived CDR1 and CDR2 are SGHTS and YDEGEE. The CDR3 nucleotides read TGTGCCAGCAGCTTGTTGAGCTCAACCCCCTACGAGCAGTACTTC. Encoded protein: CASSLLSSTPYEQYF.